Below are 9 T cell receptor beta chains sequenced from a single sample in a study of response to subunit inactivated influenza vaccine. TCRdb re-derived calls from the RT-PCR reads in MiXCR, one entry per CDR3 protein. Counted here are roughly 500,000 distinct CDR3 sequences, 16% occurring once; the ten biggest clones make up 3%. This material consisted of CD4+ T cells sorted from PBMCs, taken less than 30 months after vaccination. The receptors here all came from a man aged 45 to 75 who received an inactivated influenza vaccine.

The chain uses TRBV9 and TRBJ2-5, with TRBD1 identical over 9 bases. The CDR3 is 14 amino acids. V trimming: 0 bases; J trimming: 5 bases; junction bases outside the gene matches: 2. Per germline, CDR1 SGDLS and CDR2 YYNGEE. CDR3: CASSVAGQGETQYF. As DNA, the CDR3 is TGTGCCAGCAGCGTAGCTGGACAGGGGGAGACCCAGTACTTC. Looking up the rest from reference TRBV9 and TRBJ2-5 gives the full variable domain: DSGVTQTPKHLITATGQRVTLRCSPRSGDLSVYWYQQSLDQGLQFLIQYYNGEERAKGNILERFSAQQFPDLHSELNLSSLELGDSALYFCASSVAGQGETQYFGPGTRLLVL.

The rearrangement joins TRBV29-1 to TRBJ2-1, with D possibly matching TRBD1 (6 bases). CDR3 size: 14 residues. V gave up 0 bases and J gave up 8 bases, with 14 bases separating them. Germline loops: CDR1 SQVTM, CDR2 ANQGSEA. In DNA, the CDR3 is TGCAGCGTTGAAGATCTTCCAGGGGTCGATGAGCAGTTCTTC. Translated: CSVEDLPGVDEQFF.

This clonotype was found many times. The genes are TRBV4-2 and TRBJ2-4; unclear D gene. Germline CDR1 reads LGHNA; CDR2 reads YNFKEQ. The CDR3 consists of 14 residues. Trimming removed 1 base from V and 0 bases from J, with 4 bases in between. CDR3 region: CASSQGGAKNIQYF. In nucleotides, the CDR3 is TGTGCCAGCAGCCAAGGTGGAGCCAAAAACATTCAGTACTTC.

This clonotype was counted only a few times. This chain uses TRBV12-3 or TRBV12-4 with TRBJ1-4; D unresolved. Trimming took off 3 bases at V and 7 bases at J, with 12 bases between the two ends. The CDR3 extends over 14 amino acids. This CDR3 is CASSLRSLGEKLFF. CDR3 coding DNA: TGTGCCAGCAGTTTGAGGTCCCTGGGTGAAAAACTGTTTTTT.

This clonotype was seen more than once but under ten times. This rearrangement joins TRBV4-1 to TRBJ2-7; TRBD1 might be the D (7 bases). Per the germline V gene, CDR1 is MGHRA and CDR2 is YSYEKL. This CDR3 region has 17 residues. V gave up 4 bases and J gave up 2 bases, with 21 bases separating them. CDR3 bases: TGCGCCAGCAGCCGAATCCCGAACAGGGGAGGAACCTACGAGCAGTACTTC. Amino acids: CASSRIPNRGGTYEQYF.

The chain links TRBV4-2 to TRBJ2-1, with 9 positions matching TRBD1. The ends lost 4 bases at V and 4 bases at J; junction bases unmatched: 11. CDR3 length equals 17 residues. Germline V lookup: CDR1 LGHNA, CDR2 YNFKEQ. CDR3 sequence reads: CASSLRRPGQGYNEQFF. In DNA form, the CDR3 reads TGTGCCAGCAGCCTGCGCCGCCCGGGACAGGGTTACAATGAGCAGTTCTTC.

The sample holds a few counts of this clonotype. This rearrangement joins TRBV3-1 to TRBJ2-3; D is unresolved. The V gene lost 2 bases and the J gene lost 2 bases, with 14 bases spanning the gap. Germline V gene lookup returns CDR1 LGHDT and CDR2 YNNKEL (reference sequence). The CDR3 contains 16 residues. The CDR3 bases are TGTGCCAGCAGCCAAAATAAACCTCCTCTCACAGATACGCAGTATTTT. The encoded protein is CASSQNKPPLTDTQYF.

This clonotype was recorded many times. The chain carries TRBV4-2 and TRBJ2-2; no reliable D call. This CDR3 comprises 16 residues. The germline gives CDR1 LGHNA, CDR2 YNFKEQ. The V end lost 3 bases, the J end lost 1 base, and 12 bases lay between the germline ends. The CDR3, as DNA: TGTGCCAGCAGCCAGGCCGGGTGGGGGAACACCGGGGAGCTGTTTTTT. Amino acid sequence: CASSQAGWGNTGELFF.

This clonotype was picked up a small number of times. CDR3 sequence: CASGGRSEPTDTQYF. CDR3 in DNA: TGTGCCAGCGGGGGGCGAAGCGAACCCACAGATACGCAGTATTTT. This chain joins TRBV28 and TRBJ2-3; D is possibly TRBD1 or TRBD2 (6 bases each). The V end was cut by 8 bases, the J end by 2 bases, with 17 bases between. This CDR3 is built from 15 residues. Germline CDR1 MDHEN, CDR2 SYDVKM. Supplemented by reference TRBV28 and TRBJ2-3, the full variable domain reads DVKVTQSSRYLVKRTGEKVFLECVQDMDHENMFWYRQDPGLGLRLIYFSYDVKMKEKGDIPEGYSVSREKKERFSLILESASTNQTSMYLCASGGRSEPTDTQYFGPGTRLTVL.